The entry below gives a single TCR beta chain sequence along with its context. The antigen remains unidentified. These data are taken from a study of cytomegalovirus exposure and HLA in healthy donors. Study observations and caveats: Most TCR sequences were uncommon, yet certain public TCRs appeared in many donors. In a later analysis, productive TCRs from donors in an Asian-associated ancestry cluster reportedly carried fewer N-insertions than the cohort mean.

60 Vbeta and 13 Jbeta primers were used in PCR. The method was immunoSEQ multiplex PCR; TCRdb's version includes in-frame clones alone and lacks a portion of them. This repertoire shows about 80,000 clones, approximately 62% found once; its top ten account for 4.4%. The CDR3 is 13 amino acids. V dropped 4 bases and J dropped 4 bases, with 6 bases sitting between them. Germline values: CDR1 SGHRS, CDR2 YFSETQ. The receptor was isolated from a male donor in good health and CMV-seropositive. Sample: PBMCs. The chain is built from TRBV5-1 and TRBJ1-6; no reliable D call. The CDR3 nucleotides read TGCGCCAGCAGCGCAGATTATAATTCACCCCTCCACTTT. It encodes CASSADYNSPLHF.